This T cell receptor beta chain was obtained from a study of blood T cell repertoires in COVID-19. About the research overall: Spain, Italy and the United States supplied samples that represented acute and convalescent COVID-19.

V lost 7 bases and J lost 5, with 17 bases in between. Germline CDR1 and CDR2: MNHNY and SVGAGI (reference sequence). CDR3 size: 14 residues. This table comes from immunoSEQ multiplex PCR, and its TCRdb copy is limited to in-frame clones, with some not included. The sample includes roughly 150,000 clones, almost 85% of them seen just once. Patients of the Seattle cohort, enrolled during active infection, were followed longitudinally. The specimen sequenced was peripheral blood. V is TRBV6-6 and J is TRBJ1-1, with D possibly TRBD1 on 6 matching bases. The receptor comes from a woman older than 75 with COVID-19, enrolled during active disease. As DNA, the CDR3 is TGTGCCAGCACCGCAGGGGCTACGGGAACTGAAGCTTTCTTT. It specifies CASTAGATGTEAFF.